These 7 T cell receptor beta chains were all obtained from the same sample, sequenced in a study of OX40 agonist ivuxolimab in advanced cancers. Only in-frame clones appear in the TCRdb table, and some are missing; sequencing was by immunoSEQ multiplex PCR. The sample contains about 36,000 clones, around 82% of which appear only once. The sequencing here drew on CD4+ or CD8+ T cells sorted from blood, taken in a trial of the OX40 agonist ivuxolimab. The receptors stem from an adult with an advanced solid tumor such as melanoma, head and neck, liver or kidney cancer.

V gene TRBV25-1 combines with J gene TRBJ1-2, with D possibly TRBD1 on 5 matching bases. There are 13 residues in the CDR3. Between the trimmed V and J ends, which lost 3 bases and 4 bases, there was a span of 9 bases. The germline V gene has CDR1 MGHDK and CDR2 SYGVNS. CDR3 amino acids: CASSEGGAYGYTF. The CDR3 DNA reads as TGTGCCAGCAGTGAGGGGGGAGCCTATGGCTACACCTTC.

The chain joins TRBV13 to TRBJ2-2, with D tentatively TRBD2 (5 bases). V lost 1 base and J 5 bases, leaving 8 bases between the germline ends. Germline CDR1 reads PRHDT; CDR2 reads FYEKMQ (reference sequence). CDR3 length equals 14 residues. CDR3 residues: CASSLAGVTGELFF. The CDR3 nucleotides are TGTGCCAGCAGCTTAGCCGGGGTGACCGGGGAGCTGTTTTTT.

The V call is TRBV4-3, the J call TRBJ2-7, with 7 positions matching TRBD1. The CDR3 totals 15 residues. With V trimmed by 1 base and J by 5 bases, 8 bases remained unmatched. Germline V gives CDR1 LGHNA, CDR2 YSLEER. The CDR3: CASSQVKNRGDEQYF. Here the CDR3 DNA reads TGCGCCAGCAGCCAAGTGAAGAACAGGGGAGACGAGCAGTACTTC.

This chain uses TRBV28 with TRBJ1-4; D remains unclear. This CDR3 contains 15 residues. V was shortened by 4 bases and J by 3 bases, with 12 bases between the two germline ends. Looked up from germline, CDR1 is MDHEN and CDR2 is SYDVKM. The CDR3 sequence is CASSSTHGSNEKLFF. DNA for the CDR3: TGTGCCAGCAGTTCGACCCACGGATCTAATGAAAAACTGTTTTTT.

This clone is medium-sized by share. The rearrangement joins TRBV4-2 to TRBJ2-7; TRBD1 aligns across 8 bases. The length of the CDR3 is 15 residues. The germline V gene has CDR1 LGHNA and CDR2 YNFKEQ. V lost 1 base, J lost 2 bases, and 4 bases stayed unmatched. The CDR3 loop is CASSQGQGNPYEQYF. CDR3 coding DNA: TGTGCCAGCAGCCAAGGACAGGGGAACCCCTACGAGCAGTACTTC.

The V and J genes are TRBV30 and TRBJ2-7; weak D call: TRBD1 (5 bases). Looked up from germline, CDR1 is GTSNPN and CDR2 is SVGIG (reference sequence). This CDR3 comprises 12 residues. V lost 2 bases, J lost 5 bases, and 10 bases lay in between. The CDR3 loop reads CAWSPQGNEQYF. CDR3 nucleotide sequence: TGTGCCTGGAGTCCCCAGGGCAACGAGCAGTACTTC.

The chain uses TRBV7-8 and TRBJ2-1, with TRBD2 identical over 7 bases. Germline V gene lookup returns CDR1 SGHVS and CDR2 FQNEAQ. The CDR3 totals 18 residues. Germline trimming cut 4 bases from V and 7 bases from J; bases unmatched to any gene: 19. CDR3: CASSSHSRAGSPGNEQFF. CDR3 in DNA: TGTGCCAGCAGCTCCCACAGCCGAGCGGGATCCCCCGGGAATGAGCAGTTCTTC.